This TCR beta chain was documented in a study of regulatory and conventional T cells in RAG deficiency (dated by TCRdb to about 2017). Regarding the complete study: The study used high-throughput TCR beta sequencing to compare repertoire diversity and composition of Treg, conventional CD4+ and CD8+ T cells between RAG-deficient patients and healthy controls. What the work shows at the level of the full study, not this receptor alone: Shorter CDR3 lengths were found in all patient T-cell subsets, and >80% Treg-Tconv repertoire overlap at nucleotide and amino acid level was observed in Omenn syndrome patients. The CD25-high CD127-low cells sorted from Omenn syndrome patients may be peripherally activated cells rather than true Treg cells. Some T-cell subset analyses were not performed for some subjects. Compared with controls, Omenn syndrome and CID/AS patients had approximately 95-fold fewer unique TCR beta sequences in Treg cells, whereas the reduction in the other subsets was roughly 9.8-fold. Markedly lower Shannon entropy and higher Simpson indices were observed in RAG-deficient patients than in control T-cell subpopulations.

Libraries were built with the immunoSEQ multiplex PCR assay. Genomic DNA from the sorted T-cell subsets was used to amplify rearranged TCR beta chain products, which were then sequenced. Regarding the original processing steps: Repertoire diversity of productive TCR beta rearrangements was quantified using Shannon entropy and Simpson indices. To gauge clonal expansion, the frequencies of the 100 most abundant productive TCR beta clonotypes among total reads were added together. The TRB repertoires were scored with a self-reactivity index that is based on amino acid usage at CDR3beta positions 6 and 7. Two-way ANOVA was used for repertoire analyses, while Student t or Mann-Whitney tests were used for flow cytometric analyses. Entries here come from immuneACCESS through TCRdb and include only in-frame sequences with V and J called. Some clones fail to appear in such tables; in the studies checked, an unresolved V gene covers under half of the shortfall, and the cause of the remainder is unknown. V, J and clone size reflect that table, while D and trimming were determined from the DNA. Here the sample has 10,000 or so clones; less than 95% occur a single time. Of the sample, approximately 1.5% falls within the top ten clones.

Before genomic DNA extraction, regulatory T cells were purified from blood as CD4+CD25-high CD127-low cells. Seven or eight healthy control donors served as the comparison group for repertoire analyses. From the cysteine up to the phenylalanine, the CDR3 has a length of 14 residues. The CDR3 DNA has 42 bases and is translated from base 1. CDR1 and CDR2 were assigned from the germline V gene (reference sequence) as SGHKS and YYEKEE. The trim is 1 base for V and 2 bases for J, with a gap of 9 bases between the germline ends. Points on this clone: The antigen it recognizes is unknown. Base quality data are lacking; no much larger clone is found one base away.

The sample also formed part of further work on regulatory T cells. Drawing on the second study: In the multiplex PCR, 52 forward TRBV primers and 13 reverse TRBJ primers were used, and assay-based and computational corrections were applied for amplification bias. Restricted unique TRB V-J pairs and skewed V and J gene usage were observed in patient repertoires, most markedly in regulatory T cells. T-cell receptor beta repertoires of sorted regulatory, conventional CD4+ and CD8+ T cells were compared between CD3G-deficient patients and healthy controls. Peripheral blood mononuclear cells were isolated by Ficoll density separation. Within the immunoSEQ assay, multiplex PCR amplified rearranged TRB loci from genomic DNA. TRB amplicons were sequenced using an Illumina HiSeq platform. Custom algorithms error-filtered the raw sequences and aligned them to reference gene sequences, after which the immunoSEQ online tools were used for analysis. Frequencies of productive and nonproductive TRB rearrangements were assessed among unique sequences as well as among total sequences. For group comparisons, t tests, Mann-Whitney tests or two-way ANOVA were performed in Prism software.

The rearrangement joined TRBV5-5 to TRBJ1-2, with a weak D call of TRBD1 (5 bases match). The clonotype comes from a human donor in good health. The source material was CD127- CD25+ CD4+ Tregs sorted from blood. The CDR3 reads as follows: CASSLRGHNYGYTF. The nucleotide sequence is given as TGTGCCAGCAGCTTGCGAGGACACAACTATGGCTACACCTTC. With all but the CDR3 taken from the reference TRBV5-5 and TRBJ1-2 genes, the full variable domain is: DAGVTQSPTHLIKTRGQQVTLRCSPISGHKSVSWYQQVLGQGPQFIFQYYEKEERGRGNFPDRFSARQFPNYSSELNVNALLLGDSALYLCASSLRGHNYGYTFGSGTRLTVV.